The 11 T cell receptor beta chains presented below share a single source sample, sequenced in a study of OX40 agonist ivuxolimab in advanced cancers. Data came from immunoSEQ multiplex PCR; TCRdb stores just in-frame clones and leaves some out. This sample yields about 80,000 clones, of which roughly 89% are seen a single time; approximately 0.19% belongs to the top ten. Sequencing used CD4+ or CD8+ T cells sorted from blood, obtained in a trial of the OX40 agonist ivuxolimab. These TCRs come from an adult with an advanced solid tumor such as melanoma, head and neck, liver or kidney cancer.

The V gene is TRBV21-1, the J gene TRBJ2-3; the table's D call of TRBD2 was not tested on the DNA. TRBV21-1 is a known pseudogene. This CDR3 has 15 residues. The DNA for the CDR3 is TGTGCCAGCAGCAAAGAGCGGCCCCGCGCAGATACGCAGTATTTT. Amino acid sequence: CASSKERPRADTQYF.

The V gene is TRBV4-1, the J gene TRBJ2-7; 9 nucleotides agree with TRBD1. Trimming at V came to 2 bases and at J to 1 base, leaving 9 bases not matched to a gene. This CDR3 comprises 17 residues. Germline assignment: CDR1 MGHRA and CDR2 YSYEKL. The CDR3 protein is CASSQRVPGQGSYEQYF. The CDR3 region has the DNA TGCGCCAGCAGCCAAAGGGTCCCGGGACAGGGTTCCTACGAGCAGTACTTC.

About this clone: Other DNA sequences in this specimen translate into the identical CDR3. The chain couples TRBV5-6 to TRBJ1-1; D is unresolved. The CDR3 covers 13 residues. V gave up 0 bases and J gave up 1 base, with 4 bases separating them. The V gene's germline CDR1 is SGHDT and CDR2 YYEEEE. The CDR3 sequence is CASSLGPNTEAFF. CDR3 nucleotide sequence: TGTGCCAGCAGCTTGGGACCGAACACTGAAGCTTTCTTT.

The V gene is TRBV5-1, the J gene TRBJ1-4; 7 positions match TRBD1. CDR1 and CDR2 (germline): SGHRS, YFSETQ. Unmatched junction bases numbered 8, after V lost 4 bases and J lost 5 bases. The CDR3 spans 15 residues. This chain's CDR3 is CASSPNRGSNEKLFF. CDR3 coding DNA: TGCGCCAGCAGCCCAAACAGGGGTTCGAATGAAAAACTGTTTTTT.

The rearrangement links TRBV11-2 to TRBJ2-3, with D unclear. V lost 3 bases to trimming and J lost 0 bases, with 16 bases between them. CDR1 is SGHAT, CDR2 FQNNGV, per germline. The CDR3 is 17 amino acids. The CDR3 nucleotides read TGTGCCAGCAGCTTTGGGGTAGCCCCTTCTAGCACAGATACGCAGTATTTT. It codes for CASSFGVAPSSTDTQYF.

This clone is a singleton in its sample. The J gene is TRBJ2-1, the V gene TRBV19; 7 nucleotides align to TRBD2. The germline CDR1 and CDR2 sequences are LNHDA and SQIVND (reference sequence). Losses at the gene ends were 5 bases for V and 0 bases for J; bases not matched to a gene: 7. The CDR3 length is 16 residues. The CDR3 coding sequence is TGTGCCAGTAGTCCCTCTAGCGGTCTCTCCTACAATGAGCAGTTCTTC. It is translated as CASSPSSGLSYNEQFF.

The gene calls are TRBV5-4 and TRBJ2-3; the match to TRBD2 covers 12 bases. Germline V gene sequence: CDR1 SGHNT, CDR2 YYREEE (reference sequence). The V segment lost 0 bases and the J segment 6 bases; nucleotides outside the gene matches: 11. This CDR3 is 18 amino acids long. The CDR3 region has the DNA TGTGCCAGCAGCTTGGGCCAACTAGCGGGGGGCCCCAGGGATACGCAGTATTTT. It yields the protein CASSLGQLAGGPRDTQYF.

V usage is TRBV27 and J usage is TRBJ2-1; 10 nucleotides line up with TRBD2. V shed 0 bases and J 10 bases; nucleotides not matched to a gene: 9. In germline, CDR1 is MNHEY, CDR2 SMNVEV (reference sequence). The CDR3 has 16 amino acids. The CDR3 region is CASSLSPPSGRQEQFF. DNA of the CDR3: TGTGCCAGCAGTTTATCCCCCCCTAGCGGGAGACAGGAGCAGTTCTTC.

The chain recombines TRBV6-1 with TRBJ1-2; D not resolved. With 4 bases removed from V and 4 bases from J, the gap between germline ends came to 10 bases. CDR1 is MNHNS, CDR2 SASEGT, per germline. The CDR3 runs 13 residues. DNA for the CDR3: TGTGCCAGCAGTGCGGACGGTAGCTATGGCTACACCTTC. It translates to CASSADGSYGYTF.

The J gene is TRBJ2-5, the V gene TRBV5-1, with a weak D call TRBD1 (5 bases). The V end was cut by 0 bases, the J end by 5 bases, with 11 bases between. Germline loops: CDR1 SGHRS, CDR2 YFSETQ. The CDR3 length is 14 residues. CDR3 nucleotide sequence: TGCGCCAGCAGCTTGGGGACATCAGGGGAGACCCAGTACTTC. Protein: CASSLGTSGETQYF. Using reference TRBV5-1 and TRBJ2-5 for the parts outside the CDR3, the full variable domain is KAGVTQTPRYLIKTRGQQVTLSCSPISGHRSVSWYQQTPGQGLQFLFEYFSETQRNKGNFPGRFSGRQFSNSRSEMNVSTLELGDSALYLCASSLGTSGETQYFGPGTRLLVL.

The gene calls are TRBV15 and TRBJ1-2, with 7 bases lining up with TRBD1. CDR3 length: 18 amino acids. Looked up from germline, CDR1 is LNHNV and CDR2 is YYDKDF (reference sequence). V was pared by 0 bases and J by 4 bases, with 14 bases of the junction left unmatched. The DNA of the CDR3 is TGTGCCACCAGCAGAGATTTGACACCGGGACAGACGAGCTATGGCTACACCTTC. It is translated as CATSRDLTPGQTSYGYTF.